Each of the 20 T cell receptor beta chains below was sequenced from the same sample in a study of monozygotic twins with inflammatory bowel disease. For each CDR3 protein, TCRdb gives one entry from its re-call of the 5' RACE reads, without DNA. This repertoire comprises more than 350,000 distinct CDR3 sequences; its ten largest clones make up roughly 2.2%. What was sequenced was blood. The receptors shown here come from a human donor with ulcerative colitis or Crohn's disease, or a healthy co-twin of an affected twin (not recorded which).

The CDR3: CASSPGWGSNQPQHF. This rearrangement joins TRBV5-1 to TRBJ1-5; the D call from TCRdb, TRBD1, cannot be confirmed without DNA. CDR3 size: 15 residues. Germline CDR1 SGHRS, CDR2 YFSETQ.

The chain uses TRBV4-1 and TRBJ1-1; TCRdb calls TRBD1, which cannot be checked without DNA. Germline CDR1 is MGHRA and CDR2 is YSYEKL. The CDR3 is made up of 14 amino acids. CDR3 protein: CASSQAGVETEAFF.

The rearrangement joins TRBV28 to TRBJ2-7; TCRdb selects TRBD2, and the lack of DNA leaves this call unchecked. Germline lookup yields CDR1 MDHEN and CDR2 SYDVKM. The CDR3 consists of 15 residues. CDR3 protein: CASRSWREGRDEQYF.

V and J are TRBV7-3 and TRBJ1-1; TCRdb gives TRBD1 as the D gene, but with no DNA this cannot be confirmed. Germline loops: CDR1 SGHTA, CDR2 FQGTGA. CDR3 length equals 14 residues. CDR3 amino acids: CASSYQGGVTEAFF.

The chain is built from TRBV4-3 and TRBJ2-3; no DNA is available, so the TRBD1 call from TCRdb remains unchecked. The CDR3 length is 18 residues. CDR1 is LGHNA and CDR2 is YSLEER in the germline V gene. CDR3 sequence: CASSQDLLTGPRADTQYF.

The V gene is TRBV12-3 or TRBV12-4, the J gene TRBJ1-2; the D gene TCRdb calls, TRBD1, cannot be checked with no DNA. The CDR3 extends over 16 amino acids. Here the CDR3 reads CASSSSRAGVHQVTYF.

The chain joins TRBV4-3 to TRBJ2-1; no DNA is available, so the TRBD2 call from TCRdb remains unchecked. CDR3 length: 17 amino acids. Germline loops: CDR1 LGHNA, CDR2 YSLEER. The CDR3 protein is CASSQGASGSSYNEQFF.

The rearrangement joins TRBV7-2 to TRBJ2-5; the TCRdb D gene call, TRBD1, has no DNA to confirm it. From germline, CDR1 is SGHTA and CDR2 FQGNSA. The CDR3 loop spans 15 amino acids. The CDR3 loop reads CASSRFWDSQETQYF.

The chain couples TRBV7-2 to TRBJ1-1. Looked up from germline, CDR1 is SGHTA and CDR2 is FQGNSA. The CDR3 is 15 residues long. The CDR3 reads CASSFQGVTNTEAFF.

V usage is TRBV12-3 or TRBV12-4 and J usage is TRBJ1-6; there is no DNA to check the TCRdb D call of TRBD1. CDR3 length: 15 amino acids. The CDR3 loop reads CASTRVSGQRSPLHF.

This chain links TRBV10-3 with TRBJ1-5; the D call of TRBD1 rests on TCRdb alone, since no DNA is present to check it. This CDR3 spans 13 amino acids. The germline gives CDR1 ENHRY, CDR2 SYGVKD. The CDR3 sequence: CATSGHTNQPQHF.

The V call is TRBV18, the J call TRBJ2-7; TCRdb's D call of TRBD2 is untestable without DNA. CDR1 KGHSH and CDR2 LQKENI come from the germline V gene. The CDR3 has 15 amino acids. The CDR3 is CASSLSSDEAYEQYF.

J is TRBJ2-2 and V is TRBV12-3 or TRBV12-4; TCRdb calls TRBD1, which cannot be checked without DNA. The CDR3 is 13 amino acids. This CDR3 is CASKRGGAGELFF.

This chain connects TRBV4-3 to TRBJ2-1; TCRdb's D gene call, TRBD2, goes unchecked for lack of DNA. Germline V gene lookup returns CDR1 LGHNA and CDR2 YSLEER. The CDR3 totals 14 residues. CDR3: CASSPEVAGYEQFF.

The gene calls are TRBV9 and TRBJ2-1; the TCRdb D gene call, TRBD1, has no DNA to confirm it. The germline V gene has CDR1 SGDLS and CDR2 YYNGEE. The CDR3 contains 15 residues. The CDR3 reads CASSVEGQGTNEQFF.

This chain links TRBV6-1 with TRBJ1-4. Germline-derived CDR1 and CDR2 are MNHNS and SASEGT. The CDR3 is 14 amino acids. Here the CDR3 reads CASKQDATNEKLFF.

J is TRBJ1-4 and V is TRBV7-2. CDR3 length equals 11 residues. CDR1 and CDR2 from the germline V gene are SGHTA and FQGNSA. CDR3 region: CASRQTEKLFF.

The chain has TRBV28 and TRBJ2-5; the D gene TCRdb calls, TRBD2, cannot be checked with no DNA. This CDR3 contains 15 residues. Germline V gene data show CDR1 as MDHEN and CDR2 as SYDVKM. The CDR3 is CTSSTGLAGRETQYF.

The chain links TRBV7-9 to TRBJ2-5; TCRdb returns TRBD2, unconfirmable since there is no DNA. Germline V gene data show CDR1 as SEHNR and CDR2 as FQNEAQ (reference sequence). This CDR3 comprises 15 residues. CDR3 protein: CASLPGGGYQETQYF.

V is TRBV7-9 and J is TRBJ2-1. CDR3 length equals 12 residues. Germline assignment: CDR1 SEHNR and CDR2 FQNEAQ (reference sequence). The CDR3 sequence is CASSLAPNEQFF. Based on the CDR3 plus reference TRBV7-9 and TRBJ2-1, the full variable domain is DTGVSQNPRHKITKRGQNVTFRCDPISEHNRLYWYRQTLGQGPEFLTYFQNEAQLEKSRLLSDRFSAERPKGSFSTLEIQRTEQGDSAMYLCASSLAPNEQFFGPGTRLTVL.